The present entry profiles one T cell receptor (beta chain) with its context. The data are from a study of blood T cell repertoires in COVID-19. Study-level background: Whether acute or convalescent, the COVID-19 samples came from the United States, Italy and Spain.

Per the germline V gene, CDR1 is MNHEY and CDR2 is SVGAGI. Trimming stripped 8 bases from V and 0 bases from J, with 7 bases between. This CDR3 is 13 amino acids long. Using immunoSEQ multiplex PCR, the repertoire was profiled, and TCRdb retains in-frame clones only, with some absent. Seen here are around 64,000 clones, 79% observed once, and the top ten hold approximately 3.8%. The chain has TRBV6-5 and TRBJ2-2; no clear D. The sample was peripheral blood. This clonotype was obtained from a man between 60 and 75 years old with acute or convalescent COVID-19. The CDR3 region has the DNA TGTGCCAGCTTCTCGGCGAACACCGGGGAGCTGTTTTTT. It codes for CASFSANTGELFF.